This T cell receptor (beta chain) came from a study of shared clonotypes between healthy human individuals (dated by TCRdb to 2018 to 2020). The study in broad terms: The cohort comprised two women and a few men aged 18 to 49 years. Libraries were prepared and TCR repertoires were sequenced by different laboratories using diverse techniques, in order to increase sequencing depth and limit assay-specific biases. Each donor's leukapheresis produced roughly between roughly 0.85 and 9 billion PBMCs. Per donor, three plates each were used for CD4 naive and CD4 memory, two for CD8 naive, and one for CD8 memory. To estimate repertoire size and how much clonotype sharing occurs between individuals, the study deeply sequenced the blood TCR repertoires of five healthy adults.

Broader findings and caveats from the paper: Based on pairwise subsampling, the degree of clonotype sharing among donors was expected to be affected by sequencing depth. Incomplete sequencing was indicated by rarefaction of sorted-subset datasets, despite the large sequencing depth. Only blood was sampled, and tissue TCR repertoires likely differ from those in blood. Clonotypes shared by all four sorted-subset donors showed higher generation probabilities than non-shared clonotypes. Naive subsets generally had larger estimated clonotype richness than memory subsets. When a few donors were compared, the shared fraction of clonotypes was about 5.2% for naive CD4, more than 3% for naive CD8, 2.3% for memory CD4, and around 0.4% for memory CD8. Because the study included a small number of donors, the genetic and exposure-history diversity represented was limited.

CD8 naive samples were CD45RO-negative cells positively selected for CCR7, giving a CD45RA+CCR7+ population that excluded TemRA cells. Donors were healthy HIV-negative adults with no recently reported acute infections or vaccinations. Every donor was a Caucasian adult living in Nashville, Tennessee, USA. After blood collection by leukapheresis, PBMCs were isolated using Ficoll-Histopaque density gradient centrifugation and then cryopreserved in the vapor phase of liquid nitrogen. Analytical flow cytometry was used to check the purity and quantity of each magnetically sorted T cell population. Genomic DNA was isolated from every sorted fraction and measured by UV absorbance on a Nanodrop 2000c. V is trimmed back by 4 bases and J by 0 bases, and the junction contains 11 bases that no gene match accounts for. The germline V gene (reference sequence) sets CDR1 to MNHEY and CDR2 to SMNVEV. The CDR3 spans 18 residues, from the cysteine through the phenylalanine. The kept DNA is CDR3 alone, 54 bases in frame from the first base.

In the case of this clone: No antigen is known for it. Base-call qualities are not available, and no considerably larger clone is one nucleotide away.

Using the deep immunoSEQ assay, TCR CDR3 regions were amplified from genomic DNA by multiplex PCR. Extracted genomic DNA from each cell subset was spread evenly across all wells of several immunoSEQ 96-well plates, with each plate serving as a replicate. For sorted subsets, each replicate PCR was loaded with around 220 ng genomic DNA, equivalent to 25,000 to 30,000 T cell genomes. Purified libraries were measured with a Qubit 3.0 fluorometer, size-checked on a Bioanalyzer 2100, and measured again with the KAPA Library Quantification kit. Every immunoSEQ 96-well plate was sequenced on a separate single-read 150-cycle Illumina NextSeq 550 flow cell. Per the authors' processing: The immunoSEQ output contained only junctional sequences without quality scores, so filtering could not match that applied to full-length reads. Sequences were annotated with PyIR, a Python wrapper for IgBLAST v1.9, and V/J genes and CDR3 were assigned using IMGT germline references. Reads with weak V/J assignments (E-value above 1e-6), missing CDR3, stop codons, out-of-frame junctions, or ambiguous translated residues were removed. V3J clonotypes were defined by identical inferred V gene, J gene, and CDR3 amino acid sequence. The percentage overlap between two repertoires was calculated by dividing the number of shared unique clonotypes by the size of the smaller repertoire. RTK rarefaction, the Chao1 estimator, and Recon v2.1 estimates of unobserved clonotypes were used to assess repertoire richness. OLGA was used to compute generation probabilities for all TCRbeta clonotypes that the gDNA method yielded from a handful of donors. TCRdb re-hosts the immuneACCESS table, in-frame sequences only. Its copies lack some clones; in the studies checked, an unresolved V gene accounts for under half of them, and the cause for the rest is not known. D and trimming come from the DNA, and the V and J calls and clone size come from that table. A total of around 1.9 million clones appear in this sample, 85% to 95% of them only once. The ten largest clones capture about 1.8% of the sample.

Sequences were obtained from naive CD8+ T cells from PBMCs. The cell subset or site label for this specimen denotes: CD45RA+CCR7+. The sequence links TRBV27 to TRBJ2-3, with TRBD2 identical over 9 junction bases. This sequence originates from a man younger than 30 in good health. Some clones in this sample may be carry-over from other donors' samples. The CDR3 amino acid sequence is: CASSYGLAPSSSTDTQYF. The sequence in DNA is TGTGCCAGCAGTTATGGACTAGCGCCATCCTCTAGCACAGATACGCAGTATTTT.